The following is a T cell receptor (beta chain) sequence with its context. The target antigen is unknown. The sample belongs to a study of OX40 agonist ivuxolimab in advanced cancers. Across the study: All patients had ivuxolimab intravenously every 2 weeks at 0.01 to 10 mg/kg. Dose-escalation subjects each had hepatocellular carcinoma, melanoma, renal cell or head and neck cancer. Past anti-PD-1, anti-PD-L1 or anti-CTLA-4 therapy was accepted, and roughly 37% had received some.

Study results and limitations: Mean expanded clone counts were higher in CD8+ than CD4+ T cells.

Generated by immunoSEQ multiplex PCR, the TCRdb table keeps only in-frame clones and is missing some. The sample yields 90,000 or so clones, around 87% seen once. The CDR3 is 14 amino acids. CDR1 is LNHNV and CDR2 is YYDKDF in the germline V gene (reference sequence). The V gene end was trimmed by 8 bases and the J gene end by 7 bases; junction bases not matched to a gene: 8. The chain combines TRBV15 with TRBJ1-4; 9 bases map to TRBD1. Sequences were derived from CD4+ or CD8+ T cells sorted from blood, sampled in a trial of the OX40 agonist ivuxolimab. The receptor comes from an adult with an advanced solid tumor such as melanoma, head and neck, liver or kidney cancer. The CDR3 DNA is TGTGCCACCGCTAGGACAGGGGCAAGTGAAAAACTGTTTTTT. This sequence encodes CATARTGASEKLFF.